A single T cell receptor beta chain is shown here with its context. No more than 2 weeks before study entry, exposed participants had met a case of COVID-19. The sample belongs to a study of blood T cell repertoires in COVID-19. Study-level background: Both acute and convalescent COVID-19 samples were obtained from the United States, Italy and Spain.

This CDR3 contains 13 residues. The junction had 7 bases not matched to a gene; V was cut back by 6 bases and J by 4 bases. Germline CDR1 and CDR2: SQVTM and ANQGSEA. Method: immunoSEQ multiplex PCR; TCRdb's copy keeps in-frame clones and lacks some. The data show approximately 380,000 clones, with roughly 90% seen just once and 0.86% held by the top ten. The clonotype was recovered from a woman aged 40 to 55 who had been exposed to COVID-19. The chain carries TRBV29-1 and TRBJ1-2, with 8 bases matching TRBD1. Sequencing was done on a sample of PBMCs or T cells enriched from blood (not recorded which). Written as DNA, the CDR3 is TGCAGCGTGACTACGACAGGGGCCTATGGCTACACCTTC. Its translation: CSVTTTGAYGYTF. The variable domain in full, completed from reference TRBV29-1 and TRBJ1-2, reads SAVISQKPSRDICQRGTSLTIQCQVDSQVTMMFWYRQQPGQSLTLIATANQGSEATYESGFVIDKFPISRPNLTFSTLTVSNMSPEDSSIYLCSVTTTGAYGYTFGSGTRLTVV.